A single sample gave rise to the 5 T cell receptor beta chains below, sequenced in a study of vaccination and CD4 T cells after COVID-19. Documented treatment: roughly 10-day PBMC culture with coronavirus spike peptide pools or control peptides (ViraFEST assay). Scientists ran DNA taken from cultured CD4+ T cells through the Oncomine TCR Beta short-read assay for sequencing. Each CDR3 protein is one row after TCRdb ran MiXCR on the PCR reads. The repertoire holds approximately 15,000 distinct CDR3 sequences, about 33% seen once, with roughly 17% in the top ten. Their antigens remain unidentified. Sequencing was done on a sample of cultured CD4+ T cells from blood. Every receptor here comes from a human donor with COVID-19.

In this sample, this clonotype turned up a few times. The J gene is TRBJ2-2, the V gene TRBV7-2, with 10 bases fitting TRBD1. Germline trimming cut 1 base from V and 0 bases from J; bases unmatched to any gene: 20. CDR3 size: 23 residues. Germline V CDR1 and CDR2: SGHTA, FQGNSA. CDR3: CASSLETPGTGVHLGTNTGELFF. DNA of the CDR3: TGTGCCAGCAGCTTAGAAACGCCGGGGACAGGGGTACATTTAGGTACGAACACCGGGGAGCTGTTTTTT.

This clonotype was seen a handful of times. The V call is TRBV7-2, the J call TRBJ1-1; D is unclear. This CDR3 contains 13 residues. Germline values: CDR1 SGHTA, CDR2 FQGNSA. Trimming pared 10 bases from V and 1 base from J, leaving 13 bases between. The CDR3 region is CATAGSWNTEAFF. CDR3 DNA: TGTGCCACCGCAGGATCATGGAACACTGAAGCTTTCTTT.

This clonotype appeared a single time. The chain joins TRBV5-1 to TRBJ1-5; D might be TRBD1 (5 bases). CDR3 length equals 15 residues. V lost 2 bases, J lost 2 bases, and 11 bases lay in between. The germline V gene has CDR1 SGHRS and CDR2 YFSETQ. In DNA form, the CDR3 reads TGCGCCAGCAGCTTAGAGGGGAACGGCAATCAGCCCCAGCATTTT. This gives the protein CASSLEGNGNQPQHF.

The chain combines TRBV6-1 with TRBJ2-5; 7 bases map to TRBD2. V shed 6 bases, J shed 0 bases, and the junction held 1 base outside the gene matches. CDR1 and CDR2 (germline): MNHNS, SASEGT. CDR3 length: 13 amino acids. The CDR3 loop is CASRGTNQETQYF. The CDR3 coding sequence is TGTGCCAGCAGAGGGACTAACCAAGAGACCCAGTACTTC.

The chain uses TRBV28 and TRBJ1-5; D not certain. V lost 7 bases, J lost 3 bases, and 10 bases lay in between. In germline, CDR1 is MDHEN, CDR2 SYDVKM. This CDR3 region has 13 residues. The CDR3 DNA reads as TGTGCCAGCACCCTGGTCCACAATCAGCCCCAGCATTTT. Translation gives CASTLVHNQPQHF.